The clone carrying this TCR beta chain showed up many times. Its antigen is not known. This sample is drawn from a study of T cells in Graves' hyperthyroidism and ophthalmopathy. From under 12 ml of fresh peripheral blood, PBMCs were isolated. Germline-derived CDR1 and CDR2 are DFQATT and SNEGSKA (reference sequence). Losses at the gene ends were 6 bases for V and 8 bases for J; bases not matched to a gene: 9. The CDR3 sequence is 12 residues long. General study results and limits: By a 13 V-J model, ophthalmopathy was set apart from stable hyperthyroidism.

RNA transcripts provided the source from which TCR beta CDR3 regions were amplified. With the HTBI primer set, the TCR CDR3 went through a first round of RT-PCR. Via MiXCR, TCRdb re-called the multiplex PCR reads, giving one row per CDR3 protein. The data contain about 270,000 distinct CDR3 sequences, 13% to 15% of them singletons. This TCR derives from a woman between 50 and 59 years old with Graves' hyperthyroidism that later progressed to Graves' ophthalmopathy. The rearrangement links TRBV20-1 to TRBJ1-2, with 7 positions matching TRBD1. Sequencing was performed on blood. The CDR3 is CSATGTFMGYTF. The CDR3, as DNA: TGCAGTGCGACAGGGACCTTTATGGGCTACACCTTC.